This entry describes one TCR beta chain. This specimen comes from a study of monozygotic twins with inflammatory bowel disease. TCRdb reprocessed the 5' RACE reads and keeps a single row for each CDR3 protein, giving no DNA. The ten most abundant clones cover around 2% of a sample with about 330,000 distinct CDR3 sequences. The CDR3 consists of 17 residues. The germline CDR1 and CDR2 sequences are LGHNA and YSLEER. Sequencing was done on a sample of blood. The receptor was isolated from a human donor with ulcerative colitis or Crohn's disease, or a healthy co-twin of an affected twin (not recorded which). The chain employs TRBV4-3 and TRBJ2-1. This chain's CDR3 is CASSQDVGFGFYNEQFF.